This T cell receptor beta chain was identified during a study of CD8+CD57+ T cells in acquired aplastic anemia. Study as a whole: The sorted CD4+ and CD8+ cells yielded an average around 3 ug of DNA.

Patients chosen for sequencing had shown CD8+CD57+ cell expansion by flow cytometry. Severe acquired aplastic anemia was present in every patient. For this clonotype: Its antigen is not known.

Trimming cost V 3 bases and J 3 bases; bases outside gene matches: 5. The germline gives CDR1 LNHDA, CDR2 SQIVND (reference sequence). This CDR3 region has 14 residues. Genomic DNA, the template, was used for profiling of the TCR beta VDJ and CDR3. TCRdb independently ran MiXCR on the reads; one entry per CDR3 protein. The sample comprises a few hundred thousand distinct CDR3 sequences, almost 50% of which are singletons, and about 20% rests with the top ten. Notes on the study in general: Patients and healthy controls showed no significant CD8+ Simpson's diversity difference. Patients and controls were found to share around 30 CD8+ CDR3 sequences.

V and J are TRBV19 and TRBJ2-7; TRBD1 agrees at 7 bases. The receptor comes from a human donor with aplastic anemia. Input material: sorted CD4+, CD8+, or CD8+CD57+ T cells (not recorded which) from PBMCs. CDR3 in DNA: TGTGCCAGTAGTATGGGGGACAGATACTACGAGCAGTACTTC. Protein product: CASSMGDRYYEQYF.